The rows below give T cell receptor beta chains drawn from one sample of a study of high-grade serous ovarian cancer treatment subgroups. Sequencing was performed with immunoSEQ multiplex PCR; in TCRdb, only in-frame clones are kept and a portion is missing. The data show about 16,000 clones, roughly 67% seen once. The sequenced sample consisted of tumor tissue. These receptor sequences come from a human donor with high-grade serous ovarian cancer. The CDR3 runs from the conserved cysteine through the conserved F or W. Fields, in order: clone size, CDR3 length, V gene, D gene, J gene, CDR3 protein, CDR3 DNA. The D gene is left open where the match is weak. Not all rows give a size; the values are once, few, many and, for expanded clones, a class.

>NA|14|TRBV18|TRBD1|TRBJ2-5
CASSSGQGPETQYF
TGTGCCAGCTCATCCGGACAGGGCCCAGAGACCCAGTACTTC
>NA|18|TRBV21-1|NA|TRBJ1-4
CASSKNMAGTPTNEKLFF
TGTGCCAGCAGCAAAAATATGGCGGGGACTCCAACTAATGAAAAACTGTTTTTT
>NA|14|TRBV30|NA|TRBJ2-2
CACPPWSNTGELFF
TGTGCCTGTCCCCCATGGTCGAACACCGGGGAGCTGTTTTTT
>few|13|TRBV2|NA|TRBJ2-7
CASIGISPYEQYF
TGTGCCAGCATTGGTATCTCCCCCTACGAGCAGTACTTC
>few|14|TRBV19|NA|TRBJ1-1
CASRPGVVNTEAFF
TGTGCCAGTAGGCCCGGGGTAGTGAACACTGAAGCTTTCTTT
>NA|14|TRBV6-5|NA|TRBJ1-1
CASSYSWQKREAFF
TGTGCCAGCAGTTACTCGTGGCAGAAGAGGGAAGCTTTCTTT
>few|16|TRBV7-7|NA|TRBJ1-5
CASSSTGWMLNQPQHF
TGTGCTAGCAGCTCGACAGGTTGGATGTTAAATCAGCCCCAGCATTTT
>NA|13|TRBV10-1|NA|TRBJ1-1
CASSGQLNTEAFF
TGCGCCAGCAGTGGACAGTTGAACACTGAAGCTTTCTTT
>NA|17|TRBV4-3|TRBD2|TRBJ2-3
CASSQGWRGGLTDTQYF
TGCGCCAGCAGCCAAGGGTGGCGGGGGGGACTCACAGATACGCAGTATTTT
>NA|14|TRBV4-3|NA|TRBJ1-4
CASSQDPIGEKLFF
TGCGCCAGCAGCCAGGACCCCATCGGGGAAAAACTGTTTTTT
>few|13|TRBV5-1|NA|TRBJ1-1
CASTVGATTEAFF
TGCGCCAGCACTGTGGGGGCTACCACTGAAGCTTTCTTT
>medium-sized|22|TRBV4-2|NA|TRBJ1-2
CASSQDGGRAASLIPHTHGYTF
TGTGCCAGCAGCCAAGATGGGGGCCGGGCGGCATCCCTTATCCCACACACCCATGGCTACACCTTC
>NA|15|TRBV4-3|NA|TRBJ2-1
CASSQAFLRGGEQFF
TGCGCCAGCAGCCAAGCCTTCCTTAGGGGGGGGGAGCAGTTCTTC
>once|17|TRBV10-3|NA|TRBJ1-6
CAISESIQGTNNSPLHF
TGTGCCATCAGTGAATCAATACAGGGAACTAATAATTCACCCCTCCACTTT
>NA|17|TRBV30|TRBD1|TRBJ2-7
CAWSLQGFGTGRDEQYF
TGTGCCTGGAGCCTACAGGGGTTCGGGACAGGGAGGGACGAGCAGTACTTC
>NA|14|TRBV4-3|NA|TRBJ1-5
CASSQGFQNQPQHF
TGCGCCAGCAGCCAAGGGTTTCAGAATCAGCCCCAGCATTTT
>NA|16|TRBV28|TRBD1|TRBJ1-5
CASSGWGQGAEKPQHF
TGTGCCAGCAGTGGATGGGGACAGGGGGCTGAGAAGCCCCAGCATTTT
>few|14|TRBV11-2|NA|TRBJ1-2
CASSFDRQVYGYTF
TGTGCCAGCAGCTTTGACCGACAGGTTTATGGCTACACCTTC
>medium-sized|15|TRBV4-1|NA|TRBJ1-5
CASSHDDNSNQPQHF
TGCGCCAGCAGCCACGATGACAATAGCAATCAGCCCCAGCATTTT
>few|16|TRBV9|NA|TRBJ1-6
CASSLQDSRDNSPLHF
TGTGCCAGCAGCCTTCAGGACAGTAGAGATAATTCACCCCTCCACTTT
>once|14|TRBV18|NA|TRBJ2-3
CASSQSGATDTQYF
TGTGCCAGCTCACAATCCGGGGCCACAGATACGCAGTATTTT
>NA|14|TRBV6-5|NA|TRBJ2-7
CASSYDQGYYEQYF
TGTGCCAGCAGTTACGACCAGGGTTACTACGAGCAGTACTTC
>few|13|TRBV5-1|NA|TRBJ2-2
CASSSYRSGELFF
TGCGCCAGCAGCTCCTACCGGTCCGGGGAGCTGTTTTTT
>few|14|TRBV5-1|NA|TRBJ2-3
CASSPGTLTDTQYF
TGCGCCAGCAGCCCCGGGACTCTCACAGATACGCAGTATTTT